Reported below is one T cell receptor beta chain. V dropped 5 bases and J dropped 5 bases, with 12 bases sitting between them. The CDR3 runs to 13 residues. Germline lookup yields CDR1 MNHNS and CDR2 SASEGT. Researchers ran the PCR with 60 Vbeta and 13 Jbeta primers. TCRdb's table, derived via immunoSEQ multiplex PCR, lists solely in-frame clones and lacks some. The sample consists of some 150,000 clones, around 80% of them appearing once. These data are taken from a study of cytomegalovirus exposure and HLA in healthy donors. The chain couples TRBV6-1 to TRBJ1-1, with D possibly matching TRBD1 (5 bases). This clonotype was sampled from a man aged 35 to 55 in good health and CMV-seronegative. Sequenced sample: PBMCs. CDR3 amino acids: CASSIGVGTEAFF. CDR3 DNA sequence: TGTGCCAGCAGTATAGGGGTCGGGACTGAAGCTTTCTTT.